The 32 T cell receptor beta chains below come from one sample, sequenced in a study of glioma-infiltrating T cells after dendritic cell vaccination. The method was immunoSEQ multiplex PCR; TCRdb's version includes in-frame clones alone and lacks a portion of them. The sample consists of approximately 100,000 clones, 81% of them appearing once. The material was blood, obtained before dendritic cell vaccination. These receptors originate from a human donor with glioblastoma.

The genes are TRBV4-3 and TRBJ2-1; TRBD2 is a possible D gene (5 bases). CDR3 length equals 15 residues. CDR1 is LGHNA, CDR2 YSLEER, per germline. V was trimmed by 6 bases and J by 0 bases, leaving 12 bases between them. CDR3 residues: CASRTSRSSYNEQFF. The CDR3 nucleotides read TGCGCCAGCAGAACTAGTCGGAGCTCCTACAATGAGCAGTTCTTC.

V usage is TRBV7-6 and J usage is TRBJ2-1, with 9 nucleotides matching TRBD2. The CDR3 has 14 amino acids. Trimming took 2 bases from V and 8 from J; bases not matched to a gene: 4. CDR1 is SGHVS, CDR2 FNYEAQ, per germline. This CDR3 is CASSLLAGRDEQFF. The CDR3 DNA reads as TGTGCCAGCAGCTTACTAGCGGGGAGGGATGAGCAGTTCTTC.

The V gene is TRBV7-2, the J gene TRBJ2-2, with D uncertain. With 6 bases removed from V and 5 bases from J, the gap between germline ends came to 4 bases. CDR3 size: 11 residues. Germline V gives CDR1 SGHTA, CDR2 FQGNSA. The CDR3 region is CASSYTGELFF. As DNA, the CDR3 is TGTGCCAGCAGTTATACCGGGGAGCTGTTTTTT.

V and J are TRBV6-5 and TRBJ1-2, with no clear D. Trimming removed 6 bases at V and 1 base at J, with 12 bases between. Germline CDR1 MNHEY, CDR2 SVGAGI. This CDR3 has 14 residues. The CDR3: CASRTLGHNYGYTF. The CDR3 nucleotides are TGTGCCAGCAGGACCCTTGGGCATAACTATGGCTACACCTTC.

The rearrangement joins TRBV6-4 to TRBJ2-1, with TRBD2 matching over 8 bases. After removal of 4 bases from V and 4 bases from J, the junction contained 6 bases not matched to a gene. CDR3 size: 15 residues. Germline V gene data show CDR1 as MRHNA and CDR2 as SNTAGT. This CDR3 is CASSVDAGGYNEQFF. For the CDR3, the DNA is TGTGCCAGCAGTGTGGACGCGGGGGGATACAATGAGCAGTTCTTC.

The rearrangement uses TRBV6-6 and TRBJ2-2; tentative D call: TRBD1 (5 bases). Germline CDR1 MNHNY, CDR2 SVGAGI (reference sequence). CDR3 length: 15 amino acids. Trimming shortened V by 6 bases and J by 1 base, and 12 bases separated the two germline ends. CDR3 nucleotide sequence: TGTGCCAGCAGGAATCCCACAGGGAACACCGGGGAGCTGTTTTTT. It is translated as CASRNPTGNTGELFF.

The genes are TRBV5-1 and TRBJ2-2, with D possibly being TRBD1 (7 bases). The CDR3 length is 18 residues. CDR1 is SGHRS, CDR2 YFSETQ, per germline. With 0 bases removed from V and 1 base from J, the gap between germline ends came to 16 bases. The CDR3 DNA is TGCGCCAGCAGCTTGGCTTTTAGACAGGGAGGGAACACCGGGGAGCTGTTTTTT. As protein: CASSLAFRQGGNTGELFF.

The chain uses TRBV7-2 and TRBJ2-5; D is unresolved. The end of the DNA fits TRBJ2-7 better, so the J call may be wrong. This CDR3 spans 14 amino acids. Germline CDR1 SGHTA, CDR2 FQGNSA. The CDR3, as DNA: TGTGCCAGCAGCCGCAGAGGTGACTCCTACGAGCAGTACTTC. Translation: CASSRRGDSYEQYF.

A few counts support this clone. The chain joins TRBV4-3 to TRBJ1-1; the D is unclear. This CDR3 is 14 amino acids long. Germline CDR1 reads LGHNA; CDR2 reads YSLEER. V lost 0 bases to trimming and J lost 7 bases, with 12 bases between them. In DNA form, the CDR3 reads TGCGCCAGCAGCCAAGACATCAGGACTAATGAAGCTTTCTTT. It codes for CASSQDIRTNEAFF.

CDR3 residues: CASSEAMNTEAFF. The CDR3 DNA sequence: TGTGCCAGCAGTGAAGCGATGAACACTGAAGCTTTCTTT. The chain links TRBV25-1 to TRBJ1-1; D gene uncertain. The ends were cut back, 2 bases at V and 0 bases at J, with 4 bases in the middle. Germline values: CDR1 MGHDK, CDR2 SYGVNS. The CDR3 sequence is 13 residues long.

This clone was counted once. The chain has TRBV15 and TRBJ2-4, with D uncertain. The CDR3 loop spans 17 amino acids. Germline lookup yields CDR1 LNHNV and CDR2 YYDKDF (reference sequence). The V end was cut by 4 bases, the J end by 0 bases, with 16 bases between. The CDR3 sequence is CATSKADTQLAKNIQYF. CDR3 DNA sequence: TGTGCCACCAGCAAGGCCGACACACAACTAGCCAAAAACATTCAGTACTTC.

This sequence joins TRBV13 and TRBJ1-2; D gene uncertain. Germline V gene lookup returns CDR1 PRHDT and CDR2 FYEKMQ (reference sequence). V was shortened by 4 bases and J by 8 bases, with 14 bases between the two germline ends. The CDR3 length is 13 residues. CDR3 protein: CASSSAGLVGYTF. The CDR3 DNA reads TGTGCCAGCAGCTCCGCCGGGTTGGTCGGCTACACCTTC. The full variable domain, its missing parts supplied by reference TRBV13 and TRBJ1-2, is AAGVIQSPRHLIKEKRETATLKCYPIPRHDTVYWYQQGPGQDPQFLISFYEKMQSDKGSIPDRFSAQQFSDYHSELNMSSLELGDSALYFCASSSAGLVGYTFGSGTRLTVV.

V usage is TRBV11-3 and J usage is TRBJ1-2; D perhaps matches TRBD1 (6 bases). CDR3 length: 14 amino acids. Germline CDR1 reads SGHNT; CDR2 reads YENEEA. V shed 5 bases and J shed 2 bases, with 12 bases lying between them. In nucleotides, the CDR3 is TGTGCCAGCAGCCCCCGGACAGCCAACTATGGCTACACCTTC. Its translation is CASSPRTANYGYTF.

The chain recombines TRBV4-1 with TRBJ1-5; perhaps TRBD1 as D (5 bases). The V end lost 2 bases, the J end lost 5 bases, and 16 bases lay between the germline ends. Germline values: CDR1 MGHRA, CDR2 YSYEKL. The CDR3 covers 16 residues. In DNA, the CDR3 is TGCGCCAGCAGCCAACACACACTGGAGGGGTATCAGCCCCAGCATTTT. Amino acid sequence: CASSQHTLEGYQPQHF.

V usage is TRBV28 and J usage is TRBJ2-5, with TRBD1 identical over 10 bases. The CDR3 has 15 amino acids. The V gene's germline CDR1 is MDHEN and CDR2 SYDVKM. Trimming removed 0 bases from V and 3 bases from J; junction bases left unmatched: 1. CDR3 sequence reads: CASSLWDRGKETQYF. The CDR3 DNA reads TGTGCCAGCAGTTTATGGGACAGGGGGAAAGAGACCCAGTACTTC.

This clone was observed a handful of times. The J gene is TRBJ1-4, the V gene TRBV6-5, with D unresolved. With 6 bases removed from V and 7 bases from J, the gap between germline ends came to 18 bases. This CDR3 has 15 residues. CDR1 and CDR2 (germline): MNHEY, SVGAGI. This chain's CDR3 is CASSLPPDRGEKLFF. CDR3 nucleotide sequence: TGTGCCAGCAGCCTACCCCCGGACCGGGGTGAAAAACTGTTTTTT.

J is TRBJ2-5 and V is TRBV19, with D possibly being TRBD1 (5 bases). Looked up from germline, CDR1 is LNHDA and CDR2 is SQIVND (reference sequence). This CDR3 region has 17 residues. V lost 2 bases to trimming and J lost 1 base, with 17 bases between them. The CDR3 protein is CASSISQSGYSQETQYF. Written as DNA, the CDR3 is TGTGCCAGTAGTATATCTCAGTCAGGGTACTCCCAAGAGACCCAGTACTTC. Variable domain in full (rest from reference TRBV19 and TRBJ2-5): DGGITQSPKYLFRKEGQNVTLSCEQNLNHDAMYWYRQDPGQGLRLIYYSQIVNDFQKGDIAEGYSVSREKKESFPLTVTSAQKNPTAFYLCASSISQSGYSQETQYFGPGTRLLVL.

In this sample, this clone turned up once. The chain employs TRBV7-3 and TRBJ2-1; TRBD2 matches 7 bases. This CDR3 has 17 residues. Germline V gene lookup returns CDR1 SGHTA and CDR2 FQGTGA. The ends lost 4 bases at V and 2 bases at J; junction bases unmatched: 11. CDR3 sequence: CASSSNVGGVTYNEQFF. DNA for the CDR3: TGTGCCAGCAGCTCGAATGTTGGGGGGGTCACCTACAATGAGCAGTTCTTC.

The chain employs TRBV9 and TRBJ2-3, with D possibly being TRBD2 (6 bases). Looked up from germline, CDR1 is SGDLS and CDR2 is YYNGEE. The germline V and J ends were trimmed by 4 bases and 0 bases, with 15 bases remaining between them. The CDR3 is 16 amino acids. The CDR3 here is CASSLRGLTSTDTQYF. The CDR3 DNA follows: TGTGCCAGCAGCCTCCGGGGACTGACTAGCACAGATACGCAGTATTTT.

This clone was seen only a few times. The chain recombines TRBV5-4 with TRBJ1-2; 8 bases align to TRBD1. There are 14 residues in the CDR3. The V gene's germline CDR1 is SGHNT and CDR2 YYREEE (reference sequence). The ends lost 4 bases at V and 8 bases at J; junction bases unmatched: 10. The CDR3 is CASSPADRVRGYTF. For the CDR3, the DNA is TGTGCCAGCAGCCCGGCGGACAGGGTGAGGGGCTACACCTTC. Supplemented by reference TRBV5-4 and TRBJ1-2, the full variable domain reads ETGVTQSPTHLIKTRGQQVTLRCSSQSGHNTVSWYQQALGQGPQFIFQYYREEENGRGNFPPRFSGLQFPNYSSELNVNALELDDSALYLCASSPADRVRGYTFGSGTRLTVV.

V gene TRBV11-1 combines with J gene TRBJ1-1; maybe TRBD1 (5 bases). Germline V lookup: CDR1 SGHAT, CDR2 FQDESV (reference sequence). The CDR3 has 14 amino acids. Trimming stripped 0 bases from V and 6 bases from J, with 11 bases between. The CDR3 region has the DNA TGTGCCAGCAGCTTAGCGGGGGGGTACGCTGAAGCTTTCTTT. This translates into CASSLAGGYAEAFF.

In this sample, this clone turned up once. The chain employs TRBV5-4 and TRBJ2-1, with TRBD2 matching over 8 bases. The CDR3 is 16 residues long. Looked up from germline, CDR1 is SGHNT and CDR2 is YYREEE (reference sequence). V shed 0 bases, J shed 7 bases, and the junction held 9 bases outside the gene matches. As DNA, the CDR3 is TGTGCCAGCAGCTTGGGAGTAGCGGGGTCGATAAATGAGCAGTTCTTC. It codes for CASSLGVAGSINEQFF.

The chain links TRBV4-3 to TRBJ2-2; the D gene is possibly TRBD2 (7 bases). Germline CDR1 is LGHNA and CDR2 is YSLEER. The CDR3 consists of 15 residues. Trimming shortened V by 4 bases and J by 6 bases, and 15 bases separated the two germline ends. The CDR3 here is CASSLQLGGAGELFF. Here the CDR3 DNA reads TGCGCCAGCAGCCTCCAACTAGGGGGGGCCGGGGAGCTGTTTTTT.

In its sample, this clone was seen once. The rearrangement joins TRBV4-1 to TRBJ1-2, with D possibly matching TRBD1 (6 bases). CDR1 MGHRA and CDR2 YSYEKL come from the germline V gene. The CDR3 has 16 amino acids. Trimming removed 2 bases from V and 5 bases from J, with 18 bases in between. The CDR3 sequence: CASSQRQVPDGYGYTF. The CDR3 nucleotides read TGCGCCAGCAGCCAACGACAGGTCCCTGATGGTTATGGCTACACCTTC.

Only a few counts were recorded for this clone. The gene calls are TRBV10-2 and TRBJ1-5; 10 bases match TRBD1. Germline loops: CDR1 WSHSY, CDR2 SAAADI. This CDR3 is built from 16 residues. The junction had 3 bases not matched to a gene; V was cut back by 2 bases and J by 2 bases. The CDR3 bases are TGCGCCAGCAGTGAGCCCGGGACAGGGGGCAATCAGCCCCAGCATTTT. It translates to CASSEPGTGGNQPQHF.

This sequence joins TRBV19 and TRBJ2-5; 9 nucleotides match TRBD1. The CDR3 loop spans 17 amino acids. Germline V gene data show CDR1 as LNHDA and CDR2 as SQIVND (reference sequence). V lost 0 bases to trimming and J lost 5 bases; unmatched junction nucleotides: 10. The CDR3 DNA is TGTGCCAGTAGTATAGATCTATCGGGACAGGGCGGGGAGACCCAGTACTTC. Protein: CASSIDLSGQGGETQYF.

CDR3 sequence: CASSTDSLFEQFF. CDR3 DNA sequence: TGTGCCAGTAGTACGGACAGCCTCTTCGAGCAGTTCTTC. V and J are TRBV19 and TRBJ2-1, with D maybe TRBD1 (6 bases). Per the germline V gene, CDR1 is LNHDA and CDR2 is SQIVND (reference sequence). V lost 4 bases, J lost 10 bases, and 14 bases lay in between. The CDR3 sequence is 13 residues long.

The V gene is TRBV10-2, the J gene TRBJ2-1; D might be TRBD2 (6 bases). Trimming cost V 5 bases and J 4 bases, with 21 bases left between them. Germline CDR1 and CDR2: WSHSY and SAAADI. The CDR3 contains 17 residues. DNA for the CDR3: TGCGCCAGCAGTAGGGGCAGGGCGGGGTACGTTTACAATGAGCAGTTCTTC. It specifies CASSRGRAGYVYNEQFF.

The V and J genes are TRBV5-1 and TRBJ2-2, with 9 bases that match TRBD1. This CDR3 region has 14 residues. After removal of 7 bases from V and 5 bases from J, the junction contained 6 bases not matched to a gene. Germline CDR1 and CDR2: SGHRS and YFSETQ. CDR3 bases: TGCGCCAGCCGGAGCGGGACAGGGACCGGGGAGCTGTTTTTT. Protein: CASRSGTGTGELFF. Supplemented by reference TRBV5-1 and TRBJ2-2, the full variable domain reads KAGVTQTPRYLIKTRGQQVTLSCSPISGHRSVSWYQQTPGQGLQFLFEYFSETQRNKGNFPGRFSGRQFSNSRSEMNVSTLELGDSALYLCASRSGTGTGELFFGEGSRLTVL.

V usage is TRBV25-1 and J usage is TRBJ2-1; D is perhaps TRBD2 (5 bases). Germline lookup yields CDR1 MGHDK and CDR2 SYGVNS. V was cut by 8 bases and J by 0 bases, with 14 bases left in between. This CDR3 is built from 15 residues. CDR3 sequence (DNA): TGTGCCAGCGGGCTCGGACTGAACTCCTACAATGAGCAGTTCTTC. It encodes CASGLGLNSYNEQFF. The full variable domain, completed using reference TRBV25-1 and TRBJ2-1, is EADIYQTPRYLVIGTGKKITLECSQTMGHDKMYWYQQDPGMELHLIHYSYGVNSTEKGDLSSESTVSRIRTEHFPLTLESARPSHTSQYLCASGLGLNSYNEQFFGPGTRLTVL.

The chain employs TRBV4-1 and TRBJ2-2, with TRBD2 matching over 8 bases. There are 15 residues in the CDR3. CDR1 and CDR2 (germline): MGHRA, YSYEKL. With 1 base clipped from V and 7 bases from J, the junction kept 5 bases outside the gene matches. The CDR3 is CASSQAGGRVGELFF. The CDR3 DNA is TGCGCCAGCAGCCAAGCGGGGGGGCGGGTCGGGGAGCTGTTTTTT.

This clone was picked up one time. V usage is TRBV7-2 and J usage is TRBJ2-3; no clear D gene. Trimming took off 5 bases at V and 2 bases at J, with 11 bases between the two ends. CDR3 length equals 14 residues. Per the germline V gene, CDR1 is SGHTA and CDR2 is FQGNSA. CDR3 bases: TGTGCCAGCAGCGTAAGAGTAGTCACAGATACGCAGTATTTT. It is translated as CASSVRVVTDTQYF.